The T cell receptor beta chain described here comes from a study of T cell repertoires in cytomegalovirus infection (dated by TCRdb to the late 2010s). Regarding the complete study: Donor HLA type was relevant to the analysis, because carriage of CMV infection together with the matching HLA type was indicated by public TCR beta signatures. General findings and caveats noted by the study authors: In both this cohort and an independent approximately 400-donor cohort, the cumulative frequency of public TCR beta family members distinguished carriers of CMV infection plus the relevant HLA type. The ex vivo response was dominated by HLA-C-restricted CMV-specific TCR beta clonotypes, which also provided the single most frequent clonotype in two of eight donors.

About this clonotype itself: The clone's antigen remains unknown. Per-nucleotide qualities are absent, and no much larger clonotype sits a single base away.

Sequenced on an Illumina HiSeq 1500. TCRdb trimmed public reads at Q25 via fastp, called clones via MiXCR and kept in-frame beta chains. Each entry is one CDR3 protein sequence, shown with its most common DNA and genes. In this sample the table shows hundreds of thousands of distinct CDR3 sequences, approximately 24% of which occur a single time. The ten largest clones capture around 8% of the sample. From the cysteine through the phenylalanine, the CDR3 covers 15 amino acids. This entry keeps only the CDR3 DNA: 45 bases, framed from base 1. Trimming at the junction amounts to 1 base on V and 1 base on J, and the germline ends lie 13 bases apart. According to the germline V gene (reference sequence), CDR1 reads DFQATT and CDR2 reads SNEGSKA.

The chain joins TRBV20-1 to TRBJ1-2, with a tentative D gene TRBD1 over 5 matching bases. The specimen sequenced was CD8+ T cells from PBMCs. The receptor was isolated from a human donor in good health (CMV status not recorded). Some clones in this sample may be carry-over from other donors' samples. CDR3 reads: CSARGGRGDNYGYTF. The sequence in DNA is TGCAGTGCTAGAGGAGGGAGGGGCGATAACTATGGCTACACCTTC.